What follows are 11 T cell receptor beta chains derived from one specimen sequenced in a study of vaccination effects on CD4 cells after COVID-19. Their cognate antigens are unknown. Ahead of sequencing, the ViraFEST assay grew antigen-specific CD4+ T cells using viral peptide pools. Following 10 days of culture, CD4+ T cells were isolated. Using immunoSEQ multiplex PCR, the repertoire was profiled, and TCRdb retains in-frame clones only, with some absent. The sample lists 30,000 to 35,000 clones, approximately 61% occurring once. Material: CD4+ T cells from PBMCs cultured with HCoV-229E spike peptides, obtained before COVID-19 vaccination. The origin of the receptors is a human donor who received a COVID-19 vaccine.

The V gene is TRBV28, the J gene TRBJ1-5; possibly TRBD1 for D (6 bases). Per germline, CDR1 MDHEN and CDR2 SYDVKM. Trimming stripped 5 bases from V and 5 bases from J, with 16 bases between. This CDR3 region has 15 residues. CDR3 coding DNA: TGTGCCAGCAGTCCCGGGGGGGGGCCCCATCAGCCCCAGCATTTT. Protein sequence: CASSPGGGPHQPQHF.

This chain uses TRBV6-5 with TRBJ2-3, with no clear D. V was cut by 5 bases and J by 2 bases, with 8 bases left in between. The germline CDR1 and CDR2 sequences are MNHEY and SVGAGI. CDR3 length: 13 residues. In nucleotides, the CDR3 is TGTGCCAGCAGTCTCGACCTCACAGATACGCAGTATTTT. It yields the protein CASSLDLTDTQYF.

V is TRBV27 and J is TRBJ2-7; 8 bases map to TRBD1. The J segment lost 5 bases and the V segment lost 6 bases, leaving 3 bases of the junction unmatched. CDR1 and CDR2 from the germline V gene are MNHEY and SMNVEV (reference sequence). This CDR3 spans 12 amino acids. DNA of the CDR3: TGTGCCAGCAGGGGCAGGGGGCACGAGCAGTACTTC. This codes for CASRGRGHEQYF.

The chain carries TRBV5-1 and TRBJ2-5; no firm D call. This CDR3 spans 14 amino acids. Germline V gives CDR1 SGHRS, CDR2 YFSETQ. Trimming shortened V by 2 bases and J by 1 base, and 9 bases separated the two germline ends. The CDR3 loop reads CASSFLTSQETQYF. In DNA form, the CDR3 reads TGCGCCAGCAGCTTTCTGACAAGCCAAGAGACCCAGTACTTC. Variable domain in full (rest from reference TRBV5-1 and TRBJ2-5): KAGVTQTPRYLIKTRGQQVTLSCSPISGHRSVSWYQQTPGQGLQFLFEYFSETQRNKGNFPGRFSGRQFSNSRSEMNVSTLELGDSALYLCASSFLTSQETQYFGPGTRLLVL.

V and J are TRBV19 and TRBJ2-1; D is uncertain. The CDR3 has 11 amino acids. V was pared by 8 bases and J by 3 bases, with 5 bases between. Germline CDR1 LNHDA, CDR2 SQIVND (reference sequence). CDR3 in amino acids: CASLNYNEQFF. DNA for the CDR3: TGTGCCAGTCTCAACTACAATGAGCAGTTCTTC.

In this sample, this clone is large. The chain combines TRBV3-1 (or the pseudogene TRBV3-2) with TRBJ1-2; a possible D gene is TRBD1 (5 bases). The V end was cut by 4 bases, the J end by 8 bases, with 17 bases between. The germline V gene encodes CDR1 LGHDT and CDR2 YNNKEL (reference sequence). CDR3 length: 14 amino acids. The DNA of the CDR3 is TGTGCCAGCAGCCCCCGGGCCAGGGTAGAGGGCTACACCTTC. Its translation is CASSPRARVEGYTF.

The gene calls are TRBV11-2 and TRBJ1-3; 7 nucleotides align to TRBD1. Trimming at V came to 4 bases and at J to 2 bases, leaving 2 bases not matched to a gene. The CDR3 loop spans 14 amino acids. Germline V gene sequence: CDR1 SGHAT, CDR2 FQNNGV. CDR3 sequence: CASSSQGTGNTIYF. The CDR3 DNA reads TGTGCCAGCAGCTCACAGGGGACTGGAAACACCATATATTTT.

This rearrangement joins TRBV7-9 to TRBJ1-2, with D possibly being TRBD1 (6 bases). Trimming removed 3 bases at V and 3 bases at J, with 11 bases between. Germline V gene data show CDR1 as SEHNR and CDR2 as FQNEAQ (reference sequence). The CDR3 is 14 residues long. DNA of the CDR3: TGTGCCAGCAGCTTTACAGGGATGGACTATGGCTACACCTTC. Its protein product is CASSFTGMDYGYTF.

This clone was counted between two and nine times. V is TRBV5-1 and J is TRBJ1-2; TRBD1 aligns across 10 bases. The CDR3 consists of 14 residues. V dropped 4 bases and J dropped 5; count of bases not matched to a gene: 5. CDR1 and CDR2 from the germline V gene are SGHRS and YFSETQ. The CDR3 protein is CASSLTGGWYGYTF. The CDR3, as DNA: TGCGCCAGCAGCCTGACAGGGGGCTGGTATGGCTACACCTTC.

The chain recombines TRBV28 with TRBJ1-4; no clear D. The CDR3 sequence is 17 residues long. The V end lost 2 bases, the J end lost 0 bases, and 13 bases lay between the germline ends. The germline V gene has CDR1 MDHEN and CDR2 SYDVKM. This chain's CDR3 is CASSLGLVRATNEKLFF. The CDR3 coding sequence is TGTGCCAGCAGTTTAGGTCTGGTGAGAGCAACTAATGAAAAACTGTTTTTT.

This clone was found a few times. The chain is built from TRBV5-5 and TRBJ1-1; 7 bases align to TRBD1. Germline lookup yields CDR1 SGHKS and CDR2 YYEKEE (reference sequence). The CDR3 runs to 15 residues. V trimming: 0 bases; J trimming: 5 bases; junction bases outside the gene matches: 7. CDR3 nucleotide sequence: TGTGCCAGCAGCTTGGACAGGGGTAGGAGGACTGAAGCTTTCTTT. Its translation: CASSLDRGRRTEAFF. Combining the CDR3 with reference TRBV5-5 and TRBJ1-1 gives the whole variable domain DAGVTQSPTHLIKTRGQQVTLRCSPISGHKSVSWYQQVLGQGPQFIFQYYEKEERGRGNFPDRFSARQFPNYSSELNVNALLLGDSALYLCASSLDRGRRTEAFFGQGTRLTVV.